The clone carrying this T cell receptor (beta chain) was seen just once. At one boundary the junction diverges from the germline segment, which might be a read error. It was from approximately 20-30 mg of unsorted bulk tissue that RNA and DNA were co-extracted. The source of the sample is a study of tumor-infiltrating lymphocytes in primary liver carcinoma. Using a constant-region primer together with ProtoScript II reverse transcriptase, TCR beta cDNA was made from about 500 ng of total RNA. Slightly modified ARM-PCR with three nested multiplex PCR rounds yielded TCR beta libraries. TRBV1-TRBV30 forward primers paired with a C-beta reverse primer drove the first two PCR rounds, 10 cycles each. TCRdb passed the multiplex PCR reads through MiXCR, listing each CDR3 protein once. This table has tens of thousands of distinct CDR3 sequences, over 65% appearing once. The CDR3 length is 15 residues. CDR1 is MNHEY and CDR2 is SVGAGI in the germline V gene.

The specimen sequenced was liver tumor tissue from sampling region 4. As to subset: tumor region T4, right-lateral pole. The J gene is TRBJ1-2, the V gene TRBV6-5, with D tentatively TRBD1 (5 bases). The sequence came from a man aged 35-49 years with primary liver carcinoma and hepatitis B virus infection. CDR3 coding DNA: TGTGTCAGCAGTTACTCGTTGAGGGGAACCTATTGCTACACCTTC. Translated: CVSSYSLRGTYCYTF.